The 32 T cell receptor beta chains presented below share a single source sample, sequenced in a study of blood T cells in healthy people across ages. A sample-barcoded 5' primer and a J-beta primer mix were used in a second PCR of about 7 to 12 cycles. TCRdb itself ran the 5' RACE reads through MiXCR, one entry per CDR3 protein. The sample yields about 680,000 distinct CDR3 sequences, roughly 50% seen once. Input material: blood. Source of these receptors: a woman in her fifties or sixties in good health.

The chain combines TRBV27 with TRBJ1-1; no reliable D call. CDR1 is MNHEY, CDR2 SMNVEV, per germline (reference sequence). The CDR3 runs to 15 residues. V gave up 6 bases and J gave up 4 bases, with 18 bases separating them. CDR3 sequence reads: CASRDFGPRGTEAFF. Here the CDR3 DNA reads TGTGCCAGCAGGGACTTTGGCCCACGGGGCACTGAAGCTTTCTTT.

Here the CDR3 reads CASSRSTGQSYEQYF. CDR3 in DNA: TGTGCCAGCAGTCGGAGCACGGGACAGAGTTACGAGCAGTACTTC. The chain recombines TRBV6-5 with TRBJ2-5; 7 nucleotides align to TRBD1. The J call may not be correct, given that the DNA end is closer to TRBJ2-7. The germline CDR1 and CDR2 sequences are MNHEY and SVGAGI. The CDR3 covers 15 residues.

The CDR3 DNA reads as TGTGCCAGCAGGACGGTTAATTCACCCCTCCACTTT. It is translated as CASRTVNSPLHF. The chain uses TRBV27 and TRBJ1-6, with unresolved D. Germline values: CDR1 MNHEY, CDR2 SMNVEV (reference sequence). Trimming removed 6 bases from V and 6 bases from J, with 6 bases in between. The CDR3 runs to 12 residues.

The V and J genes are TRBV20-1 and TRBJ2-3, with unresolved D. The CDR3 consists of 12 residues. With 2 bases removed from V and 3 bases from J, the gap between germline ends came to 6 bases. Germline lookup yields CDR1 DFQATT and CDR2 SNEGSKA (reference sequence). In DNA form, the CDR3 reads TGCAGTGCTAGACCTAATACAGATACGCAGTATTTT. This encodes CSARPNTDTQYF.

V usage is TRBV9 and J usage is TRBJ2-3; possibly TRBD2 for D (6 bases). Germline V lookup: CDR1 SGDLS, CDR2 YYNGEE. The CDR3 length is 16 residues. The V end was cut by 0 bases, the J end by 2 bases, with 13 bases between. CDR3 in amino acids: CASSVATVAVTDTQYF. For the CDR3, the DNA is TGTGCCAGCAGCGTAGCTACGGTAGCGGTCACAGATACGCAGTATTTT.

V is TRBV5-1 and J is TRBJ2-1; TRBD2 aligns across 7 bases. After removal of 7 bases from V and 1 base from J, the junction contained 5 bases not matched to a gene. The germline CDR1 and CDR2 sequences are SGHRS and YFSETQ. This CDR3 spans 14 amino acids. CDR3 sequence: CASGAGESYNEQFF. CDR3 DNA: TGCGCCAGCGGGGCGGGAGAGTCCTACAATGAGCAGTTCTTC.

This chain joins TRBV6-5 and TRBJ2-5; 10 bases map to TRBD1. With 2 bases clipped from V and 5 bases from J, the junction kept 5 bases outside the gene matches. The CDR3 totals 15 residues. The V gene's germline CDR1 is MNHEY and CDR2 SVGAGI. The CDR3 DNA sequence: TGTGCCAGCAGTTACGCGACAGGGGGCCAGGAGACCCAGTACTTC. Translated: CASSYATGGQETQYF.

This chain uses TRBV9 with TRBJ2-1; 10 bases are a match to TRBD2. Trimming cost V 0 bases and J 1 base; bases outside gene matches: 1. The CDR3 spans 16 residues. The germline CDR1 and CDR2 sequences are SGDLS and YYNGEE. Written as DNA, the CDR3 is TGTGCCAGCAGCGTAGAACTAGCGGGATCCTACAATGAGCAGTTCTTC. Translating it yields CASSVELAGSYNEQFF.

The gene calls are TRBV7-9 and TRBJ2-4, with D unresolved. The last part of the DNA fits TRBJ2-7 better; the J call may be wrong. The germline V gene encodes CDR1 SEHNR and CDR2 FQNEAQ (reference sequence). The CDR3 is made up of 17 amino acids. DNA of the CDR3: TGTGCCAGCAGCTTAGTACATACAGCCAGATCCGACTACGAGCAGTACTTC. This gives the protein CASSLVHTARSDYEQYF.

With respect to this clonotype: A single base separates this from a much larger clone, so it may be a read error. The chain uses TRBV7-9 and TRBJ1-1, with 7 bases lining up with TRBD1. Germline loops: CDR1 SEHNR, CDR2 FQNEAQ (reference sequence). This CDR3 is 17 amino acids long. V lost 5 bases, J lost 4 bases, and 16 bases stayed unmatched. The CDR3 nucleotides are TGTGCCAGCAGCCCCCGAAGGGGGCCCCAGATGAGCACTGAAGCTTTCTTT. Protein: CASSPRRGPQMSTEAFF.

This chain uses TRBV6-6 with TRBJ2-7; 7 bases align to TRBD1. The CDR3 runs to 13 residues. After removal of 8 bases from V and 3 bases from J, the junction contained 7 bases not matched to a gene. Germline values: CDR1 MNHNY, CDR2 SVGAGI (reference sequence). The CDR3 loop is CASGRQGFYEQYF. The CDR3 DNA is TGTGCCAGCGGAAGACAGGGATTCTACGAGCAGTACTTC.

The chain combines TRBV7-2 with TRBJ2-1; a possible D gene is TRBD2 (5 bases). Per germline, CDR1 SGHTA and CDR2 FQGNSA. The length of the CDR3 is 16 residues. Trimming shortened V by 1 base and J by 3 bases, and 13 bases separated the two germline ends. The CDR3 sequence is CASSLEEVGVYNEQFF. The CDR3 DNA is TGTGCCAGCAGCTTAGAAGAGGTGGGAGTCTACAATGAGCAGTTCTTC.

This clonotype was counted a few times. The CDR3 DNA follows: TGTGCCAGCAGCCCGATGAAATGGGCCAAAAACATTCAGTACTTC. This encodes CASSPMKWAKNIQYF. The chain combines TRBV5-6 with TRBJ2-4; D is unclear. The CDR3 loop spans 15 amino acids. Trimming took off 4 bases at V and 1 base at J, with 12 bases between the two ends. Germline V CDR1 and CDR2: SGHDT, YYEEEE.

The chain recombines TRBV5-1 with TRBJ2-1, with D perhaps TRBD2 (6 bases). The V gene's germline CDR1 is SGHRS and CDR2 YFSETQ. The CDR3 consists of 12 residues. Trimming stripped 0 bases from V and 11 bases from J, with 9 bases between. This CDR3 is CASSLAGTQQFF. Written as DNA, the CDR3 is TGCGCCAGCAGCTTGGCCGGGACTCAGCAGTTCTTC.

This clonotype was picked up a small number of times. The chain couples TRBV7-2 to TRBJ2-7; TRBD2 agrees at 8 bases. The V gene end was trimmed by 5 bases and the J gene end by 2 bases; junction bases not matched to a gene: 8. Germline CDR1 and CDR2: SGHTA and FQGNSA. This CDR3 is built from 15 residues. The CDR3, as DNA: TGTGCCAGCAGCCCTACTAGCGGAGGCCCCTACGAGCAGTACTTC. Translation gives CASSPTSGGPYEQYF.

This clonotype has just a few counts. The chain links TRBV28 to TRBJ2-7, with TRBD2 matching over 13 bases. V shed 8 bases and J 3 bases; nucleotides not matched to a gene: 4. The CDR3 length is 14 residues. Germline-derived CDR1 and CDR2 are MDHEN and SYDVKM. The CDR3 here is CASETSGRNYEQYF. CDR3 bases: TGTGCCAGCGAGACTAGCGGGAGGAACTACGAGCAGTACTTC.

The sample holds a few counts of this clonotype. The V call is TRBV10-3, the J call TRBJ2-2; D is unresolved. The CDR3 runs 12 residues. The ends were cut back, 2 bases at V and 6 bases at J, with 4 bases in the middle. CDR1 ENHRY and CDR2 SYGVKD come from the germline V gene. The CDR3 bases are TGTGCCATCAGTGAGGGGTCCGGGGAGCTGTTTTTT. It encodes CAISEGSGELFF.

A few counts support this clonotype. The chain has TRBV5-4 and TRBJ2-7; D not certain. Per germline, CDR1 SGHNT and CDR2 YYREEE (reference sequence). The CDR3 sequence is 13 residues long. Trimming removed 0 bases from V and 3 bases from J, with 7 bases in between. The CDR3 bases are TGTGCCAGCAGCTTGGACGGTATCTACGAGCAGTACTTC. It encodes CASSLDGIYEQYF.

This chain connects TRBV15 to TRBJ1-1; TRBD1 is a possible D gene (5 bases). The length of the CDR3 is 16 residues. V lost 1 base to trimming and J lost 3 bases, with 15 bases between them. Germline V CDR1 and CDR2: LNHNV, YYDKDF (reference sequence). The CDR3 DNA reads TGTGCCACCAGCAGAGGGGACGGGGGGAAGGACACTGAAGCTTTCTTT. As protein: CATSRGDGGKDTEAFF.

The chain joins TRBV28 to TRBJ2-7; the D is unclear. V lost 0 bases and J lost 0, with 9 bases in between. Germline V gives CDR1 MDHEN, CDR2 SYDVKM. The CDR3 contains 15 residues. CDR3 sequence reads: CASSLWLANSYEQYF. The CDR3 bases are TGTGCCAGCAGTTTATGGCTTGCGAACTCCTACGAGCAGTACTTC.

The gene calls are TRBV4-2 and TRBJ2-3; 9 nucleotides agree with TRBD1. This CDR3 spans 17 amino acids. CDR1 LGHNA and CDR2 YNFKEQ come from the germline V gene. The V and J ends lost 4 bases and 8 bases, in that order; junction bases with no gene match: 16. CDR3 DNA: TGTGCCAGCAGCCCCCAGTCCGGGACAGGGTCACAGGGTACGCAGTATTTT. This gives the protein CASSPQSGTGSQGTQYF.

The rearrangement links TRBV20-1 to TRBJ2-4; TRBD2 agrees at 12 bases. The V segment lost 6 bases and the J segment 7 bases; nucleotides outside the gene matches: 4. The CDR3 is 13 amino acids. CDR1 is DFQATT and CDR2 is SNEGSKA in the germline V gene (reference sequence). In nucleotides, the CDR3 is TGCAGTGCCCCGACTAGCGGGAGTAACATTCAGTACTTC. Translation gives CSAPTSGSNIQYF.

Concerning this clonotype itself: Just one base apart from a much larger clone, this may be a read error. V usage is TRBV7-2 and J usage is TRBJ2-3; TRBD2 might be the D (5 bases). Trimming took off 1 base at V and 2 bases at J, with 7 bases between the two ends. CDR1 is SGHTA, CDR2 FQGNSA, per germline. This CDR3 has 14 residues. The CDR3 loop is CASSLGRVTDTQYF. The CDR3 coding sequence is TGTGCCAGCAGCTTAGGGCGGGTCACAGATACGCAGTATTTT.

The chain couples TRBV5-1 to TRBJ1-2; the match to TRBD1 covers 7 bases. The J segment lost 5 bases and the V segment lost 3 bases, leaving 10 bases of the junction unmatched. The germline V gene has CDR1 SGHRS and CDR2 YFSETQ. CDR3 length: 15 amino acids. Written as DNA, the CDR3 is TGCGCCAGCAGCTCGACAGGGACTAAAGGGTATGGCTACACCTTC. It codes for CASSSTGTKGYGYTF.

To note about this clonotype: An end of the junction does not agree with germline; a read error may underlie this. The chain carries TRBV7-2 and TRBJ1-2, with a possible D match to TRBD1 (6 bases). Per germline, CDR1 SGHTA and CDR2 FQGNSA. The length of the CDR3 is 15 residues. The CDR3: CACSLVRGAGYGYTF. CDR3 nucleotide sequence: TGTGCCTGCAGCTTAGTTCGGGGGGCCGGCTATGGCTACACCTTC.

This clonotype was detected only a few times. This rearrangement joins TRBV7-2 to TRBJ2-7; TRBD2 aligns across 7 bases. Per the germline V gene, CDR1 is SGHTA and CDR2 is FQGNSA. With V trimmed by 1 base and J by 3 bases, 3 bases remained unmatched. The CDR3 has 14 amino acids. CDR3 in DNA: TGTGCCAGCAGCTTAGTTTCTAGCGGCTACGAGCAGTACTTC. Its translation is CASSLVSSGYEQYF.

This clonotype was counted many times. This rearrangement joins TRBV20-1 to TRBJ1-2, with 7 bases lining up with TRBD1. The CDR3 runs to 17 residues. Germline V gives CDR1 DFQATT, CDR2 SNEGSKA (reference sequence). V shed 1 base, J shed 2 bases, and the junction held 13 bases outside the gene matches. The CDR3 is CSARVEGSGTDNYGYTF. CDR3 nucleotide sequence: TGCAGTGCTAGAGTGGAAGGGTCGGGGACAGACAACTATGGCTACACCTTC.

The V and J genes are TRBV7-9 and TRBJ1-1, with 9 bases fitting TRBD1. CDR3 length: 15 residues. Germline V lookup: CDR1 SEHNR, CDR2 FQNEAQ (reference sequence). V lost 4 bases and J lost 3; bases outside the gene matches: 6. The CDR3 protein is CASSSQGAVHTEAFF. The CDR3 DNA sequence: TGTGCCAGCAGCTCACAGGGGGCCGTACACACTGAAGCTTTCTTT.

This chain joins TRBV25-1 and TRBJ2-5; possibly TRBD2 for D (6 bases). The CDR3 runs to 15 residues. The V and J ends lost 8 bases and 0 bases respectively, with 16 bases between them. Germline V lookup: CDR1 MGHDK, CDR2 SYGVNS. CDR3 sequence: CASGLSGHYQETQYF. The CDR3 DNA sequence: TGTGCCAGCGGCCTCAGCGGGCATTACCAAGAGACCCAGTACTTC. Supplemented by reference TRBV25-1 and TRBJ2-5, the full variable domain reads EADIYQTPRYLVIGTGKKITLECSQTMGHDKMYWYQQDPGMELHLIHYSYGVNSTEKGDLSSESTVSRIRTEHFPLTLESARPSHTSQYLCASGLSGHYQETQYFGPGTRLLVL.

J is TRBJ2-1 and V is TRBV5-1; tentative D call: TRBD2 (5 bases). Trimming left V 6 bases short and J 5 bases short, with 15 bases between. The CDR3 is made up of 14 amino acids. Germline values: CDR1 SGHRS, CDR2 YFSETQ. Written as DNA, the CDR3 is TGCGCCAGCACCCCCAGCGGTGGAAACAATGAGCAGTTCTTC. Translation: CASTPSGGNNEQFF.

Points on this clonotype: The junction and the germline gene differ at one end; a read error may be behind it. The chain recombines TRBV11-3 with TRBJ2-1; D remains unclear. In germline, CDR1 is SGHNT, CDR2 YENEEA. The CDR3 consists of 13 residues. CDR3 amino acids: CAGSPDREDEQFF. CDR3 bases: TGTGCCGGCAGCCCAGATCGTGAGGATGAGCAGTTCTTC.

The CDR3 spells CAISDPRGAYEQFF. CDR3 nucleotides: TGTGCCATCAGCGACCCCCGGGGGGCCTATGAGCAGTTCTTC. This chain links TRBV10-3 with TRBJ2-1; D is possibly TRBD2 (7 bases). Trimming took off 6 bases at V and 8 bases at J, with 17 bases between the two ends. There are 14 residues in the CDR3. Germline CDR1 ENHRY, CDR2 SYGVKD.